This entry concerns a single T cell receptor beta chain. The data derive from a study of blood T cell repertoires in COVID-19. Across the study: Samples came from the United States, Italy and Spain, spanning acute and convalescent COVID-19.

Method: immunoSEQ multiplex PCR; TCRdb's copy keeps in-frame clones and lacks some. The data contain 450,000 or so clones, roughly 90% of them seen just once; the ten biggest clones take up around 0.92%. The CDR3 spans 16 residues. The J gene is TRBJ2-3, the V gene TRBV21-1; TRBD1, the D gene given by the table, was not confirmed from the DNA. TRBV21-1 is an annotated pseudogene. This receptor was taken from a man between 18 and 29 years old with COVID-19, enrolled during active disease. Sequenced sample: peripheral blood. In DNA, the CDR3 is TGTGCCAGCAGCGGGCGGACAGGGGGCAATACAGATACGCAGTATTTT. As protein: CASSGRTGGNTDTQYF.